This TCR beta chain originates from a study of T-cell memory formation after mild COVID-19. Findings and caveats of the study: Shrinking CD4+ clones were chiefly CM and EM; CD8+ ones were chiefly EMRA. CD4/CD8 balance held among clones contracting day 15 to 85, and later expanders leaned CD4+. Unconfirmed was the SARS-CoV-2 specificity of second-wave clones that peaked on day 37.

Researchers used 5'RACE with constant-segment primers to make TCR alpha and TCR beta cDNA libraries that carry sample barcodes and UMIs. TCRdb reprocessed the 5' RACE reads via MiXCR and lists one record per CDR3 protein. Among about 55,000 distinct CDR3 sequences listed, 28% were seen once. This clonotype is labeled as large (0.1 to 1%). Its antigen is unidentified. CDR3 length: 17 amino acids. In germline, CDR1 is SGHTA, CDR2 FQGNSA. Trimming took 1 base from V and 1 from J; bases not matched to a gene: 3. The sample consisted of PBMCs or a T cell subset sorted from them (not recorded which). This chain connects TRBV7-2 to TRBJ2-3; TRBD2 matches 12 bases. This TCR came from a young man who had mild COVID-19 (a few samples of this study predate the infection). Cell type and time point are not known. The CDR3 sequence is CASSLVASGGGTDTQYF. The CDR3 bases are TGTGCCAGCAGCTTAGTAGCTAGCGGGGGGGGCACAGATACGCAGTATTTT.